The table lists the clone carrying this T cell receptor (beta chain) with a few counts. The antigen remains undetermined. Everyone who gave samples was a healthy Caucasian. This specimen comes from a study of identical twins. The CDR3 covers 12 residues. The ends lost 6 bases at V and 6 bases at J; junction bases unmatched: 1. The V gene's germline CDR1 is SNHLY and CDR2 FYNNEI. TCRdb reanalysed the 5' RACE reads using MiXCR and keeps one entry per CDR3 protein. The data contain fewer than 550,000 distinct CDR3 sequences, around 15% of them singletons. Study observations and caveats: Weaker excess twin sharing was observed in beta out-of-frame sequences.

This sample was shared with a second study, whose subject was yellow fever vaccine responses in identical twins.

The sample comprised CD4+ T cells sorted from blood. The gene calls are TRBV2 and TRBJ2-3; 9 bases are a match to TRBD1. This TCR derives from a young woman in good health. CDR3 sequence: CASRTGGDTQYF. The CDR3 bases are TGTGCCAGCAGGACAGGGGGTGATACGCAGTATTTT.